The present T cell receptor (beta chain) was sequenced within a study of CD8 T cell repertoires and HIV-1 epitope variants. The trim removed 5 bases at V and 3 bases at J, leaving 12 bases unmatched. Germline loops: CDR1 SEHNR, CDR2 FQNEAQ (reference sequence). This CDR3 spans 16 amino acids. Details on this clone: What it binds is unknown.

Some clones are missing from TCRdb's copy, which holds only in-frame ones; the method was immunoSEQ multiplex PCR. Among 5,400 or so clones, around two thirds were seen once, and the ten largest hold 40% to 45%. The sequencing input was cultured CD8+ T cells derived from PBMCs. This chain uses TRBV7-9 with TRBJ2-7; 8 bases line up with TRBD2. This TCR was recovered from a male donor with HIV. The CDR3 coding sequence is TGTGCCAGCAGCGAAGAGGTAGCGGGGACTAACTACGAGCAGTACTTC. It translates to CASSEEVAGTNYEQYF.